The T cell receptor (beta chain) under discussion was sequenced for a study of blood T cell repertoires in COVID-19. Study in general: Samples of COVID-19 (acute and convalescent) were obtained from the United States, Italy and Spain. PBMCs, B-cell-depleted T cells, or T cells provided the cDNA or gDNA that made up the material.

Original data processing: Amplification of reference gene primers was used by the study to estimate nucleated cell counts. The method was immunoSEQ multiplex PCR; TCRdb's version includes in-frame clones alone and lacks a portion of them. Clonal size and the V and J genes are those of that table, whereas D and trimming came from the DNA. The sample has hundreds of thousands of clones, more than 80% seen once; the top ten hold 1.4%. The CDR3 loop spans 14 amino acids. Germline-derived CDR1 and CDR2 are MGHDK and SYGVNS. V lost 1 base to trimming and J lost 5 bases, with 11 bases between them. On this clone itself: Other DNA sequences in this specimen translate into the identical CDR3.

This TCR came from a woman between 25 and 40 years old with active or convalescent COVID-19. Sequencing used peripheral blood. The rearrangement uses TRBV25-1 and TRBJ1-1, with D maybe TRBD1 (5 bases). The CDR3 nucleotides read TGTGCCAGCAGTGAATGGGGGGGAGGGACTGAAGCTTTCTTT. Protein sequence: CASSEWGGGTEAFF.